What follows are 21 T cell receptor beta chains derived from one specimen sequenced in a study of OX40 agonist ivuxolimab in advanced cancers. Sequencing used immunoSEQ multiplex PCR; TCRdb keeps in-frame clones, though not all of them. The sample yields 45,000 to 55,000 clones, 75% to 85% seen once. The specimen was CD4+ or CD8+ T cells sorted from blood, collected in a trial of the OX40 agonist ivuxolimab. The receptors here all came from an adult with an advanced solid tumor such as melanoma, head and neck, liver or kidney cancer.

The V call is TRBV14, the J call TRBJ2-5; D is perhaps TRBD2 (7 bases). The V gene lost 3 bases and the J gene lost 6 bases, with 11 bases spanning the gap. The germline V gene encodes CDR1 SGHDN and CDR2 FVKESK. The length of the CDR3 is 13 residues. In DNA form, the CDR3 reads TGTGCCAGCAGCCAGGCGGGGGCGCAGACCCAGTACTTC. Translating it yields CASSQAGAQTQYF.

This rearrangement joins TRBV5-1 to TRBJ2-2; 11 bases agree with TRBD2. This CDR3 has 18 amino acids. CDR1 SGHRS and CDR2 YFSETQ come from the germline V gene. Trimming cost V 2 bases and J 8 bases; bases outside gene matches: 14. CDR3: CASSFRLAGGPSSGELFF. The CDR3 DNA is TGCGCCAGCAGCTTCAGGCTAGCGGGGGGCCCGTCTAGTGGGGAGCTGTTTTTT.

The V and J genes are TRBV6-5 and TRBJ1-4, with D possibly being TRBD1 (6 bases). Germline V CDR1 and CDR2: MNHEY, SVGAGI. Trimming removed 0 bases at V and 8 bases at J, with 16 bases between. The CDR3 sequence is 16 residues long. The CDR3 here is CASSYSWAGQGEKLFF. DNA for the CDR3: TGTGCCAGCAGTTACTCGTGGGCAGGGCAGGGGGAAAAACTGTTTTTT.

This clone rates as medium-sized. The chain is built from TRBV7-9 and TRBJ1-2; TRBD1 is a possible D gene (6 bases). The CDR3 has 14 residues. Germline CDR1 reads SEHNR; CDR2 reads FQNEAQ (reference sequence). The V gene lost 5 bases and the J gene lost 2 bases, with 12 bases spanning the gap. CDR3 coding DNA: TGTGCCAGCAGCCTGTCCGGGACAAACTATGGCTACACCTTC. The encoded protein is CASSLSGTNYGYTF.

The chain links TRBV7-2 to TRBJ2-2, with TRBD1 identical over 7 bases. The germline gives CDR1 SGHTA, CDR2 FQGNSA. The CDR3 runs 15 residues. V was clipped by 2 bases and J by 3 bases; unmatched bases: 3. The CDR3 DNA follows: TGTGCCAGCAGCTTAAGAGGGGGCGACACCGGGGAGCTGTTTTTT. As protein: CASSLRGGDTGELFF.

The CDR3 is CASSLTGNEKLFF. The DNA for the CDR3 is TGTGCCAGCAGCTTAACGGGGAATGAAAAACTGTTTTTT. V is TRBV5-4 and J is TRBJ1-4; no clear D gene. V shed 2 bases and J shed 5 bases, with 7 bases lying between them. The CDR3 runs to 13 residues. The germline gives CDR1 SGHNT, CDR2 YYREEE (reference sequence).

This clone has more than one count but fewer than ten. The V call is TRBV7-9, the J call TRBJ2-5; no clear D gene. From germline, CDR1 is SEHNR and CDR2 FQNEAQ (reference sequence). Between the trimmed V and J ends, which lost 0 bases and 5 bases, there was a span of 10 bases. The CDR3 has 14 amino acids. The CDR3 region is CASSLAVGPETQYF. DNA for the CDR3: TGTGCCAGCAGCTTAGCAGTCGGGCCCGAGACCCAGTACTTC. Complete variable domain (other parts from reference TRBV7-9 and TRBJ2-5): DTGVSQNPRHKITKRGQNVTFRCDPISEHNRLYWYRQTLGQGPEFLTYFQNEAQLEKSRLLSDRFSAERPKGSFSTLEIQRTEQGDSAMYLCASSLAVGPETQYFGPGTRLLVL.

The chain uses TRBV2 and TRBJ1-5; no reliable D call. V lost 4 bases, J lost 0 bases, and 19 bases lay in between. From germline, CDR1 is SNHLY and CDR2 FYNNEI. The CDR3 spans 18 residues. The CDR3 reads CASSGKDGDFYSNQPQHF. In DNA, the CDR3 is TGTGCCAGCAGTGGGAAGGACGGCGACTTTTATAGCAATCAGCCCCAGCATTTT. The full variable domain, with the rest looked up from reference TRBV2 and TRBJ1-5, is EPEVTQTPSHQVTQMGQEVILRCVPISNHLYFYWYRQILGQKVEFLVSFYNNEISEKSEIFDDQFSVERPDGSNFTLKIRSTKLEDSAMYFCASSGKDGDFYSNQPQHFGDGTRLSIL.

The chain has TRBV7-2 and TRBJ1-5; D is possibly TRBD1 (5 bases). Trimming removed 5 bases at V and 2 bases at J, with 13 bases between. This CDR3 has 15 residues. CDR1 is SGHTA and CDR2 is FQGNSA in the germline V gene. CDR3 DNA: TGTGCCAGCAGCCCACAGGCGACTCGCAATCAGCCCCAGCATTTT. It is translated as CASSPQATRNQPQHF.

This sequence joins TRBV11-2 and TRBJ2-1; D not certain. The CDR3 consists of 15 residues. The V and J ends lost 7 bases and 0 bases respectively, with 13 bases between them. Germline V lookup: CDR1 SGHAT, CDR2 FQNNGV. This CDR3 reads CASTRTSSSYNEQFF. CDR3 DNA sequence: TGTGCCAGCACCCGTACCTCCAGCTCCTACAATGAGCAGTTCTTC.

The rearrangement links TRBV7-6 to TRBJ2-5, with D hard to call. Near its end, the DNA agrees better with TRBJ2-7, so the J call may be wrong. Germline V lookup: CDR1 SGHVS, CDR2 FNYEAQ. CDR3 length: 11 residues. CDR3 region: CASSLHREQYF. The CDR3 coding sequence is TGTGCCAGCAGCCTTCACCGCGAGCAGTACTTC.

The chain uses TRBV19 and TRBJ1-3; possibly TRBD1 for D (6 bases). This CDR3 has 16 residues. Trimming took 8 bases from V and 0 from J, leaving 17 bases between them. Germline V gene data show CDR1 as LNHDA and CDR2 as SQIVND (reference sequence). The CDR3 spells CASSVPGVRSGNTIYF. The CDR3 nucleotides are TGTGCCAGTTCGGTCCCAGGGGTTCGCTCTGGAAACACCATATATTTT.

This sequence joins TRBV11-2 and TRBJ2-5; 8 bases fit TRBD1. The CDR3 consists of 15 residues. V trimming: 5 bases; J trimming: 3 bases; junction bases outside the gene matches: 8. The V gene's germline CDR1 is SGHAT and CDR2 FQNNGV. The CDR3, as DNA: TGTGCCAGCAGCCCGCAGGGGGCCGGGGAAGAGACCCAGTACTTC. Translated, it gives CASSPQGAGEETQYF. Together with reference TRBV11-2 and TRBJ2-5, the CDR3 gives the full variable domain: EAGVAQSPRYKIIEKRQSVAFWCNPISGHATLYWYQQILGQGPKLLIQFQNNGVVDDSQLPKDRFSAERLKGVDSTLKIQPAKLEDSAVYLCASSPQGAGEETQYFGPGTRLLVL.

This chain links TRBV15 with TRBJ1-3; tentative D call: TRBD1 (5 bases). The germline V gene has CDR1 LNHNV and CDR2 YYDKDF (reference sequence). This CDR3 has 14 residues. V lost 9 bases and J lost 8, with 20 bases in between. CDR3 in DNA: TGTGCCACTCAGGGAGGGCTGTTTTCGGACACCATATATTTT. This gives the protein CATQGGLFSDTIYF.

J is TRBJ2-3 and V is TRBV19; 7 nucleotides align to TRBD2. After removal of 8 bases from V and 2 bases from J, the junction contained 10 bases not matched to a gene. The germline V gene has CDR1 LNHDA and CDR2 SQIVND (reference sequence). The length of the CDR3 is 15 residues. In nucleotides, the CDR3 is TGTGCCAGTCGCGGAGTGGGGGGGATCACAGATACGCAGTATTTT. Its protein product is CASRGVGGITDTQYF. The variable domain in full, with the rest retrieved from reference TRBV19 and TRBJ2-3, is DGGITQSPKYLFRKEGQNVTLSCEQNLNHDAMYWYRQDPGQGLRLIYYSQIVNDFQKGDIAEGYSVSREKKESFPLTVTSAQKNPTAFYLCASRGVGGITDTQYFGPGTRLTVL.

This chain uses TRBV21-1 with TRBJ1-2; the table's D gene call, TRBD1, was not cross checked with the DNA. TRBV21-1 is a known pseudogene. The CDR3 is 15 amino acids. CDR3 sequence: CASSKGAGSPYGYTF. DNA for the CDR3: TGTGCCAGCAGCAAAGGCGCAGGTTCTCCTTATGGCTACACCTTC.

The CDR3 loop is CASSSLDRGTEAFF. For the CDR3, the DNA is TGCGCCAGCAGCTCACTCGACAGGGGCACTGAAGCTTTCTTT. The chain is built from TRBV5-1 and TRBJ1-1; 8 bases map to TRBD1. Germline values: CDR1 SGHRS, CDR2 YFSETQ. The CDR3 totals 14 residues. With 3 bases clipped from V and 4 bases from J, the junction kept 5 bases outside the gene matches.

The chain carries TRBV30 and TRBJ2-3, with 9 bases fitting TRBD2. The CDR3 is made up of 15 amino acids. The germline CDR1 and CDR2 sequences are GTSNPN and SVGIG (reference sequence). V was clipped by 0 bases and J by 6 bases; unmatched bases: 7. This chain's CDR3 is CAWSVGAGGRDTQYF. In nucleotides, the CDR3 is TGTGCCTGGAGTGTCGGGGCGGGGGGGCGGGATACGCAGTATTTT. The variable domain in full, with the rest retrieved from reference TRBV30 and TRBJ2-3, is SQTIHQWPATLVQPVGSPLSLECTVEGTSNPNLYWYRQAAGRGLQLLFYSVGIGQISSEVPQNLSASRPQDRQFILSSKKLLLSDSGFYLCAWSVGAGGRDTQYFGPGTRLTVL.

The gene calls are TRBV6-5 and TRBJ2-3, with a tentative D call TRBD1 (5 bases). This CDR3 is 14 amino acids long. V gave up 0 bases and J gave up 7 bases, with 11 bases separating them. Per germline, CDR1 MNHEY and CDR2 SVGAGI. DNA of the CDR3: TGTGCCAGCAGTTACTCATCTCAGGGTCATACGCAGTATTTT. It encodes CASSYSSQGHTQYF.

This clone was found a few times. The chain is built from TRBV19 and TRBJ1-2; 7 positions match TRBD1. Germline CDR1 and CDR2: LNHDA and SQIVND (reference sequence). J gave up 5 bases and V 5 bases, and 5 bases lay outside the gene matches. This CDR3 has 13 residues. This chain's CDR3 is CASSVPGGYGYTF. The DNA for the CDR3 is TGTGCCAGTAGTGTCCCAGGGGGTTATGGCTACACCTTC.

Points on this clone: The sample has other DNA sequences that encode this CDR3 too. The rearrangement uses TRBV5-1 and TRBJ2-2; possible D gene TRBD1, 5 bases. This CDR3 comprises 15 residues. The germline CDR1 and CDR2 sequences are SGHRS and YFSETQ. V was shortened by 0 bases and J by 1 base, with 7 bases between the two germline ends. The CDR3 region has the DNA TGCGCCAGCAGCTTGGCAGGGCAGAACACCGGGGAGCTGTTTTTT. Translation gives CASSLAGQNTGELFF.